This record looks at one TCR beta chain sequence and its context. Its antigen remains undetermined. Base qualities are not recorded, but no much larger clone differs from it by a single base. The CDR3 has 14 amino acids, counting the end cysteine and phenylalanine. CDR3 DNA only is kept here, 42 bases in frame from base 1. Deletion took 5 bases off V and 7 bases off J, with a span of 14 bases between the germline ends. The CDR1 and CDR2 encoded by the germline V gene (reference sequence) are LNHDA and SQIVND. Library preparation was by the immunoSEQ multiplex PCR assay. The clones in this table, taken by TCRdb from immuneACCESS, are in-frame only. Not every clone is retained; where verified, under half of the shortfall comes from an unresolved V gene, and the cause of the rest is unknown. This sample holds 90,000 or so clones; about 86% were observed only once. Of the sample, roughly 1.2% is held by the ten largest clones.

This specimen belongs to a study of control samples from healthy donors and cancer patients (dated by TCRdb to 2018 to 2021). The sequenced sample consisted of blood. Recombination connected TRBV19 to TRBJ1-4; the D segment could be TRBD1, given 6 matching bases. This sequence was found in a woman in her fifties or sixties in good health. CDR3 protein: CASSLTGTGEKLFF. The DNA reads TGTGCCAGTAGTCTTACAGGGACGGGTGAAAAACTGTTTTTT.